This T cell receptor beta chain came from a study of Ad26.COV2.S vaccination and SARS-CoV-2 variants. This sample's treatment: over 15 received Ad26.COV2.S at low or high dose, single or two shots; roughly 5 received placebo; per-sample allocation not given. Samples were taken on day 63 after the first vaccine or placebo injection. Germline-derived CDR1 and CDR2 are GTSNPN and SVGIG (reference sequence). V gave up 4 bases and J gave up 4 bases, with 10 bases separating them. This CDR3 has 12 residues. Assay used: immunoSEQ multiplex PCR; TCRdb lists only in-frame clones, some missing. Among about 350,000 clones listed, approximately 86% were seen once.

The clonotype was recovered from a person aged 18-60 years who received the Ad26.COV2.S COVID-19 vaccine or a placebo. The chain employs TRBV30 and TRBJ1-1; no reliable D call. The specimen was peripheral blood, collected in a trial of Ad26.COV2.S vaccine versus placebo. CDR3 nucleotides: TGTGCCTGGAAGTTGGATGTCACTGAAGCTTTCTTT. Its protein product is CAWKLDVTEAFF.